This T cell receptor (beta chain) was retrieved from a study of tissue T cells after allogeneic stem cell transplantation. Trimming cost V 2 bases and J 5 bases; bases outside gene matches: 5. CDR1 and CDR2 (germline): MDHEN, SYDVKM. There are 15 residues in the CDR3. TCRdb's table, derived via immunoSEQ multiplex PCR, lists solely in-frame clones and lacks some. Altogether around 6,300 clones are present, around 70% being singletons, with the ten largest covering more than 6.5%. The chain couples TRBV28 to TRBJ2-2; 7 nucleotides align to TRBD2. The source of this sequence is a woman aged 18-50 years with breast cancer. The input for sequencing was tissue from the rectum, taken at autopsy. CDR3 protein: CASSLAGVPTGELFF. In DNA, the CDR3 is TGTGCCAGCAGTTTAGCGGGAGTTCCAACCGGGGAGCTGTTTTTT. Full variable domain (remainder filled in from reference TRBV28 and TRBJ2-2): DVKVTQSSRYLVKRTGEKVFLECVQDMDHENMFWYRQDPGLGLRLIYFSYDVKMKEKGDIPEGYSVSREKKERFSLILESASTNQTSMYLCASSLAGVPTGELFFGEGSRLTVL.